This T cell receptor beta chain was profiled in a study of blood T cells in healthy people across ages. Findings of the study overall: While age rose, TCR beta diversity per million T cells dropped in a roughly linear way.

Combining a sample-barcoded 5' primer with a J-beta primer mix, a second PCR ran for roughly 7 to 11 cycles. TCRdb recomputed calls from the 5' RACE reads with MiXCR, one row per CDR3 protein. The sample has roughly 1,800,000 distinct CDR3 sequences, 49% seen once. About this clonotype: As yet, its antigen is unknown.

V shed 4 bases and J shed 4 bases, with 9 bases lying between them. The CDR3 covers 13 residues. Per the germline V gene, CDR1 is MNHNY and CDR2 is SVGAGI (reference sequence). Sequencing was done on a sample of blood. This chain joins TRBV6-6 and TRBJ2-3; D uncertain. The sequence derives from a woman aged 40 to 50 in good health. The DNA for the CDR3 is TGTGCCAGCAGTTCATGGGCCTCAGATACGCAGTATTTT. It translates to CASSSWASDTQYF.